Presented here are 19 T cell receptor beta chains from one specimen sequenced in a study of T cells in Graves' hyperthyroidism and ophthalmopathy. Template material for amplifying TCR beta CDR3 regions consisted of RNA transcripts. HTBI primers were the set used in a first-round RT-PCR of the TCR CDR3. TCRdb reprocessed the multiplex PCR reads with MiXCR, giving one entry per CDR3 protein. Of hundreds of thousands of distinct CDR3 sequences listed, over 15% are singletons. The specimen was blood. The receptors were gathered from a young woman with Graves' hyperthyroidism.

This clonotype has ten or more counts. The rearrangement joins TRBV28 to TRBJ2-2, with D unresolved. Between the trimmed V and J ends, which lost 7 bases and 0 bases, there was a span of 6 bases. CDR1 is MDHEN, CDR2 SYDVKM, per germline. The CDR3 has 13 amino acids. The CDR3 sequence is CASKGTNTGELFF. The CDR3 DNA is TGTGCCAGCAAGGGCACGAACACCGGGGAGCTGTTTTTT.

The chain employs TRBV11-3 and TRBJ2-1; unclear D gene. The CDR3 is made up of 11 amino acids. V was clipped by 3 bases and J by 10 bases, with 7 bases between them. CDR1 is SGHNT, CDR2 YENEEA, per germline. The CDR3 sequence: CASSFSTEQFF. The CDR3 DNA reads as TGTGCCAGCAGCTTCTCGACAGAGCAGTTCTTC. The complete variable domain, with remaining parts taken from reference TRBV11-3 and TRBJ2-1, reads EAGVVQSPRYKIIEKKQPVAFWCNPISGHNTLYWYLQNLGQGPELLIRYENEEAVDDSQLPKDRFSAERLKGVDSTLKIQPAELGDSAVYLCASSFSTEQFFGPGTRLTVL.

This clonotype was recorded at least ten times. The V and J genes are TRBV7-2 and TRBJ1-2; 8 nucleotides agree with TRBD1. CDR3 size: 14 residues. CDR1 is SGHTA, CDR2 FQGNSA, per germline. V was pared by 4 bases and J by 8 bases, with 9 bases of the junction left unmatched. CDR3 sequence reads: CASSSRQGRRGYTF. CDR3 DNA sequence: TGTGCCAGCAGCTCCCGACAGGGGAGAAGGGGCTACACCTTC. Drawing the rest from reference TRBV7-2 and TRBJ1-2, the complete variable domain is GAGVSQSPSNKVTEKGKDVELRCDPISGHTALYWYRQSLGQGLEFLIYFQGNSAPDKSGLPSDRFSAERTGGSVSTLTIQRTQQEDSAVYLCASSSRQGRRGYTFGSGTRLTVV.

Many counts were recorded for this clonotype. CDR3 nucleotide sequence: TGTGCCAGCAGCTATAGCGGGGAAAGCGAGCAGTACTTC. Translating it yields CASSYSGESEQYF. This chain links TRBV7-9 with TRBJ2-7; 8 positions match TRBD2. The CDR3 has 13 residues. CDR1 is SEHNR, CDR2 FQNEAQ, per germline (reference sequence). The J segment lost 6 bases and the V segment lost 4 bases, leaving 5 bases of the junction unmatched.

This clonotype showed up many times. The V and J genes are TRBV28 and TRBJ2-7; 9 bases align to TRBD1. V shed 3 bases and J 5 bases; nucleotides not matched to a gene: 5. Germline CDR1 is MDHEN and CDR2 is SYDVKM. The CDR3 spans 14 residues. As DNA, the CDR3 is TGTGCCAGCAGTTTTACAGGGGGCTTCCACGAGCAGTACTTC. Translating gives CASSFTGGFHEQYF.

This clonotype was observed at least ten times. CDR3 in amino acids: CASSLFGTADYGYTF. The CDR3 coding sequence is TGTGCCAGCAGTTTATTCGGGACCGCTGATTATGGCTACACCTTC. The V call is TRBV27, the J call TRBJ1-2; weak D call: TRBD1 (5 bases). This CDR3 is 15 amino acids long. The V end lost 1 base, the J end lost 5 bases, and 14 bases lay between the germline ends. CDR1 is MNHEY and CDR2 is SMNVEV in the germline V gene (reference sequence).

This clonotype was counted between two and nine times. The chain carries TRBV4-2 and TRBJ2-3; D call uncertain. CDR1 and CDR2 (germline): LGHNA, YNFKEQ. The CDR3 extends over 14 amino acids. The V end lost 2 bases, the J end lost 1 base, and 7 bases lay between the germline ends. The CDR3 DNA reads TGTGCCAGCAGCCAATCCGATCGCACAGATACGCAGTATTTT. Its protein is CASSQSDRTDTQYF.

This clonotype was counted only a few times. The chain recombines TRBV4-1 with TRBJ2-1; D gene unclear. The CDR3 contains 15 residues. Germline CDR1 is MGHRA and CDR2 is YSYEKL. V lost 0 bases and J 4 bases, leaving 10 bases between the germline ends. The chain's CDR3 is CASSQDLGSYNEQFF. CDR3 bases: TGCGCCAGCAGCCAAGATCTGGGCAGTTACAATGAGCAGTTCTTC.

Regarding this clonotype: This may arise from a read error, as a much more abundant clone is one base away. The chain links TRBV6-1 to TRBJ1-2; 7 bases agree with TRBD1. The CDR3 has 14 amino acids. Germline V gene sequence: CDR1 MNHNS, CDR2 SASEGT. The CDR3 DNA is TGTGCCAGCAGTTTGACAGGGAACAACTATGTCTACACCTTC. Protein: CASSLTGNNYVYTF.

This clonotype has ten or more counts. This chain links TRBV6-2 or TRBV6-3 with TRBJ2-1; D unclear. From germline, CDR1 is MNHEY and CDR2 SVGEGT. The CDR3 has 13 residues. The V gene lost 2 bases and the J gene lost 6 bases, with 8 bases spanning the gap. CDR3 nucleotides: TGTGCCAGCAGTTACACCTCGGGCAATGAGCAGTTCTTC. This translates into CASSYTSGNEQFF.

In regard to this clonotype: A read error may be the cause here, since a much bigger clone is one base away. The chain joins TRBV11-1 to TRBJ1-6; a possible D gene is TRBD1 (5 bases). The CDR3 is 16 residues long. Trimming left V 1 base short and J 7 bases short, with 14 bases between. The V gene's germline CDR1 is SGHAT and CDR2 FQDESV (reference sequence). CDR3 nucleotides: TGTGCCAGCAGCTTAGACTCCGGGGCAGTAAATTCACCCCTCCACTTT. The encoded protein is CASSLDSGAVNSPLHF.

This chain uses TRBV28 with TRBJ2-3; 7 nucleotides agree with TRBD2. CDR3 length: 12 amino acids. The germline gives CDR1 MDHEN, CDR2 SYDVKM. J lost 12 bases, V lost 5 bases, and 8 bases had no gene match. The CDR3 region has the DNA TGTGCCAGCAGTGCCGGACTAGGGCTCCAGTATTTT. Translated, it gives CASSAGLGLQYF.

In its sample, this clonotype was seen many times. The chain employs TRBV7-9 and TRBJ2-1, with 12 positions matching TRBD2. This CDR3 region has 21 residues. Looked up from germline, CDR1 is SEHNR and CDR2 is FQNEAQ (reference sequence). The V and J ends lost 6 bases and 1 base, in that order; junction bases with no gene match: 19. The CDR3 DNA follows: TGTGCCAGCAGTAAATACCTCGGCCTAGCGGGAGGGCCCTCGTCCTACAATGAGCAGTTCTTC. Translating gives CASSKYLGLAGGPSSYNEQFF.

Written as DNA, the CDR3 is TGTGCCAGCTCACCACCCAACCCGGAGACCCAGTACTTC. As protein: CASSPPNPETQYF. The chain employs TRBV18 and TRBJ2-5; no definite D call. The CDR3 is made up of 13 amino acids. The germline V and J ends were trimmed by 0 bases and 5 bases, with 7 bases remaining between them. Germline assignment: CDR1 KGHSH and CDR2 LQKENI.

The CDR3 nucleotides read TGCAGCGTTGCCAGAAATCAAGAGACCCAGTACTTC. Encoded protein: CSVARNQETQYF. The chain has TRBV29-1 and TRBJ2-5; no clear D. This CDR3 is built from 12 residues. Trimming took 4 bases from V and 2 from J, leaving 8 bases between them. The germline CDR1 and CDR2 sequences are SQVTM and ANQGSEA.

The V call is TRBV19, the J call TRBJ2-5; tentatively, D is TRBD1 (5 bases). This CDR3 spans 12 amino acids. Trimming stripped 7 bases from V and 5 bases from J, with 11 bases between. Germline V CDR1 and CDR2: LNHDA, SQIVND (reference sequence). CDR3 protein: CASKGPHETQYF. As DNA, the CDR3 is TGTGCCAGTAAGGGGCCCCATGAGACCCAGTACTTC. Full variable domain (remainder filled in from reference TRBV19 and TRBJ2-5): DGGITQSPKYLFRKEGQNVTLSCEQNLNHDAMYWYRQDPGQGLRLIYYSQIVNDFQKGDIAEGYSVSREKKESFPLTVTSAQKNPTAFYLCASKGPHETQYFGPGTRLLVL.

Remarks on this clonotype: The conserved phenylalanine or tryptophan normally closing the CDR3 is absent here, so this likely arose from a read error. The chain uses TRBV7-2 and TRBJ2-7; the D gene is possibly TRBD1 (6 bases). V lost 1 base and J 6 bases, leaving 10 bases between the germline ends. There are 13 residues in the CDR3. CDR1 and CDR2 (germline): SGHTA, FQGNSA. In DNA form, the CDR3 reads TGTGCCAGCAGCTTAGAACAGGGACGCGAGCAGTACCTC. Translation: CASSLEQGREQYL.

This clonotype was seen repeatedly, ten times or more. V usage is TRBV2 and J usage is TRBJ2-1; D possibly uses TRBD1 or TRBD2 (6 bases each). Trimming took off 3 bases at V and 2 bases at J, with 11 bases between the two ends. In germline, CDR1 is SNHLY, CDR2 FYNNEI. This CDR3 spans 15 amino acids. CDR3 amino acids: CASSEGAGTYNEQFF. CDR3 nucleotides: TGTGCCAGCAGTGAGGGGGCGGGGACCTACAATGAGCAGTTCTTC.

At least ten counts were recorded for this clonotype. The gene calls are TRBV5-1 and TRBJ2-7; tentative D call: TRBD1 (5 bases). The CDR3 covers 12 residues. The V and J ends lost 0 bases and 5 bases respectively, with 6 bases between them. CDR1 SGHRS and CDR2 YFSETQ come from the germline V gene. CDR3 in amino acids: CASSLEGDEQYF. CDR3 DNA: TGCGCCAGCAGCTTGGAAGGGGACGAGCAGTACTTC.